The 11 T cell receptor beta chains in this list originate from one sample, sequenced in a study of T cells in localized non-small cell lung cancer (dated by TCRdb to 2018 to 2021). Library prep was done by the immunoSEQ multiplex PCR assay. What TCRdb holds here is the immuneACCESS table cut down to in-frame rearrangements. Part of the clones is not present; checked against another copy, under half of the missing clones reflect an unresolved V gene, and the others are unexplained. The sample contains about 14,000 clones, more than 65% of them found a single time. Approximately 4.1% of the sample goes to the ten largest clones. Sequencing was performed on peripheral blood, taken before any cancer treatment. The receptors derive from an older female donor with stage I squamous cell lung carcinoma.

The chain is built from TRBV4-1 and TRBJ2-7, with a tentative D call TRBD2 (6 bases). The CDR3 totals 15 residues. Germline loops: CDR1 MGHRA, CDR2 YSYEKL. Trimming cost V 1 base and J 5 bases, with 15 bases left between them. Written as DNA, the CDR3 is TGCGCCAGCAGCCAAGTCGGGGGTACCAGAAACGAGCAGTACTTC. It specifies CASSQVGGTRNEQYF.

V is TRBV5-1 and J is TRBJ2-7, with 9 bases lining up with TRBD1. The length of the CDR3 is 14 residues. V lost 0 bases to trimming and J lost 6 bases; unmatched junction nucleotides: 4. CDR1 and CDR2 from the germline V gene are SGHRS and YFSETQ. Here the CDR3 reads CASSLVQGAGEQYF. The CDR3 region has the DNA TGCGCCAGCAGCTTGGTACAGGGGGCTGGCGAGCAGTACTTC.

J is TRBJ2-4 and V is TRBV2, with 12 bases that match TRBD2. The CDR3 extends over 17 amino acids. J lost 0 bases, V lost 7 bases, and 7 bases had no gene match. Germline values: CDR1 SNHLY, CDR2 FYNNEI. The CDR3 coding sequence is TGTGCCAGCACGCTAACTAGCGGGGGGCTAGCCAAAAACATTCAGTACTTC. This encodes CASTLTSGGLAKNIQYF.

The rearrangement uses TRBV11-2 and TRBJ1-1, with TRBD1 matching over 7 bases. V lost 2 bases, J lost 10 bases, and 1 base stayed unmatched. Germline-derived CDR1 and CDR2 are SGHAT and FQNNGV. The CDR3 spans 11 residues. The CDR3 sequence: CASSLQGGAFF. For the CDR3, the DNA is TGTGCCAGCAGCTTACAGGGGGGAGCTTTCTTT.

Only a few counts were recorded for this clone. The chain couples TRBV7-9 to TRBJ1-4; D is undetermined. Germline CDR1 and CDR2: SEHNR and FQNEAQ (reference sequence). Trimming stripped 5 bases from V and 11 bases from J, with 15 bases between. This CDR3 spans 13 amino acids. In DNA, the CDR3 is TGTGCCAGCAGCACCGACACTCGGATTAAACTGTTTTTT. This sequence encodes CASSTDTRIKLFF.

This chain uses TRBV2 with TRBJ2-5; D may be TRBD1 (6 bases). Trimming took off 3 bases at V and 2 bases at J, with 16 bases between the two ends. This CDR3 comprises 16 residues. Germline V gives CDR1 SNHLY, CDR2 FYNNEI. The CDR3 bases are TGTGCCAGCAGTGATTGGGGGACACCGCCTCAAGAGACCCAGTACTTC. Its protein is CASSDWGTPPQETQYF.

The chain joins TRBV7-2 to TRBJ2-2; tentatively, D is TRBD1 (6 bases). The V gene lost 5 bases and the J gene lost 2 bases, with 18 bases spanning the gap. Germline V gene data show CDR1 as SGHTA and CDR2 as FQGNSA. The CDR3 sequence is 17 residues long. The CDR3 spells CASSPLEGQPNTGELFF. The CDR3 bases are TGTGCCAGCAGCCCTCTTGAAGGACAGCCTAACACCGGGGAGCTGTTTTTT.

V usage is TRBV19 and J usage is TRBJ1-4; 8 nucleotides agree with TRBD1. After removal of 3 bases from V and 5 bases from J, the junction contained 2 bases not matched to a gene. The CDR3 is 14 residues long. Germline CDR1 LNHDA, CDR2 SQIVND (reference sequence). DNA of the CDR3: TGTGCCAGTAGTATGAACAGGGGGAATGAAAAACTGTTTTTT. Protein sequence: CASSMNRGNEKLFF.

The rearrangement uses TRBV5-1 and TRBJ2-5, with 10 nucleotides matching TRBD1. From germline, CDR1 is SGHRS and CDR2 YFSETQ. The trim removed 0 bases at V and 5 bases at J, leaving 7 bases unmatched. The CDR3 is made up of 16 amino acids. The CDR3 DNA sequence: TGCGCCAGCAGCTTGGCCAACCCGGGACAGGGGGAGACCCAGTACTTC. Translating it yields CASSLANPGQGETQYF.

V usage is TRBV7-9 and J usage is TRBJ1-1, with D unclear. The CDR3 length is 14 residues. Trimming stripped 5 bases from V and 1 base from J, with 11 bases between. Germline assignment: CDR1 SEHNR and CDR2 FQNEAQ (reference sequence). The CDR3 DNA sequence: TGTGCCAGCAGCCCCGGGTCTCAGAACACTGAAGCTTTCTTT. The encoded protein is CASSPGSQNTEAFF. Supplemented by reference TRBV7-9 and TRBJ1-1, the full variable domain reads DTGVSQNPRHKITKRGQNVTFRCDPISEHNRLYWYRQTLGQGPEFLTYFQNEAQLEKSRLLSDRFSAERPKGSFSTLEIQRTEQGDSAMYLCASSPGSQNTEAFFGQGTRLTVV.

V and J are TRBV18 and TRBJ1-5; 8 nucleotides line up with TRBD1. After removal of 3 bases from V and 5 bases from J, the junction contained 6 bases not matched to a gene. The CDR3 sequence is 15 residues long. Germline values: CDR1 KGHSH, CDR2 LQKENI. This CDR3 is CASSPWAGGDQPQHF. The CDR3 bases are TGTGCCAGCTCACCGTGGGCAGGGGGCGATCAGCCCCAGCATTTT. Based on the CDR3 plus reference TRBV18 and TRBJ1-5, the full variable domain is NAGVMQNPRHLVRRRGQEARLRCSPMKGHSHVYWYRQLPEEGLKFMVYLQKENIIDESGMPKERFSAEFPKEGPSILRIQQVVRGDSAAYFCASSPWAGGDQPQHFGDGTRLSIL.